The clone carrying this T cell receptor (beta chain) appeared a few times. Its antigen is currently unknown. The sample belongs to a study of T cells in Graves' hyperthyroidism and ophthalmopathy. General study findings and limits: Most expanded thyroid clonotypes above 0.001 recurred in blood. Median prediction lead before ophthalmopathy onset was six to eight months with the model.

RNA transcripts served as the template for amplifying TCR beta CDR3 regions. The TCR CDR3 was amplified in a first-round RT-PCR using the HTBI primer set. Via MiXCR, TCRdb re-called the multiplex PCR reads, giving one row per CDR3 protein. The repertoire consists of a few hundred thousand distinct CDR3 sequences, with 18% occurring once and the leading ten covering around 47%. This CDR3 comprises 12 residues. The V gene lost 5 bases and the J gene lost 1 base, with 7 bases spanning the gap. The V gene's germline CDR1 is DFQATT and CDR2 SNEGSKA (reference sequence). The diagnoses drew upon clinical symptoms, serum thyroxine and TRAb, thyroid ultrasound and orbital computed tomography.

The sequence derives from a man in his forties or fifties with Graves' hyperthyroidism. J is TRBJ2-3 and V is TRBV20-1, with TRBD1 as a possible D gene (6 bases). The sequencing input was blood. DNA of the CDR3: TGCAGTGCTCACAGGGGCACAGATACGCAGTATTTT. Translation gives CSAHRGTDTQYF.